A single TCR beta chain is shown here with its context. Naive CD8 cells, CD45RO-negative and positively selected for CCR7, excluded terminally differentiated effector memory CD45RA+ cells. This CDR3 is built from 14 residues. Germline values: CDR1 MNHEY, CDR2 SMNVEV (reference sequence). The V and J ends lost 1 base and 6 bases respectively, with 10 bases between them. Repertoires were generated with immunoSEQ multiplex PCR, while TCRdb's copy carries only in-frame clones and drops some. The sample contains about 2.1 million clones, about 92% of which appear only once. This specimen belongs to a study of shared clonotypes between healthy human individuals.

The chain has TRBV27 and TRBJ1-5; weak D call: TRBD1 (5 bases). This clonotype was obtained from a man younger than 35 in good health. Some clones in this sample may be carry-over from other donors' samples. Material: naive CD8+ T cells from PBMCs. The CDR3 sequence is CASSLLGQRQPQHF. The CDR3 bases are TGTGCCAGCAGTTTATTGGGGCAGCGTCAGCCCCAGCATTTT.